This T cell receptor (beta chain) was recovered during a study of T cell clones after liver transplantation (dated by TCRdb to about 2019). Some background on the complete study: The samples were obtained from ITN030ST, a randomized trial that attempted immunosuppression withdrawal within 2 years after liver transplantation. Donor-reactive T cell clones were identified by TCRbeta sequencing following a pre-transplant mixed lymphocyte reaction and were subsequently tracked in post-transplant blood. As an antigen-independent comparator for donor-reactive sequences, third party-reactive TCRbeta sequences were also identified from pre-transplant MLRs. Of the eight recipients, a few were HCV-positive, while the remaining recipients had been transplanted for non-autoimmune, non-viral indications. Until randomization at 12-24 months post-transplant, subjects were given standard immunosuppression, with no induction therapy. Tolerance was defined as complete immunosuppression withdrawal for at least one year with no rise in liver enzymes beyond twice the upper limit of normal. Blood samples were taken pre-transplant, pre-randomization before withdrawal, and post-randomization after full withdrawal or failed withdrawal. A cohort of 8 liver transplant recipients was studied, of whom 3 were classified as tolerant and 5 as non-tolerant.

CDR1 and CDR2 (SGHDT, YYEEEE) derive from the germline V gene. Spanning cysteine to phenylalanine, the CDR3 consists of 16 amino acids. Solely the CDR3 DNA is kept, with 48 bases framed from the first base. V lost 4 bases and J lost 4 bases, and the count of bases not matched to a germline gene is 11. About this clone: What this receptor recognizes is not known. Per-base quality was not reported, and no clone a single base away is much larger than it.

The investigation overall reported the following: A significant post-transplant decrease in circulating donor-reactive CD4 TCRbeta sequences was observed in 5 of 8 subjects, irrespective of tolerance or HCV status. The decline in donor-reactive sequences exceeded the decline in third party-reactive sequences, suggesting partial antigen-specific deletion that was unrelated to withdrawal success. Because of small, heterogeneous patient numbers and non-standardized post-transplant time points, the conclusions were only preliminary. In a couple of subjects, low numbers of available donor cells limited the measurable donor-reactive repertoire. When repertoire turnover was taken into account, detection of donor-reactive sequences was significantly reduced in 7 of 8 subjects for CD4 and in 8 of 8 subjects for CD8. Since no allograft tissue specimens were available, donor-reactive T cells may have migrated into the graft instead of being deleted.

Frozen genomic DNA underwent high-throughput TCRbeta CDR3 sequencing by immunoSEQ, including PCR amplification, mapping, bias correction and internal controls. On the study's bioinformatics: Productive rearrangements were retained, and unique TCRbeta sequences were defined by the CDR3 nucleotide sequence together with the V and J gene. A sequence counted as donor-reactive only if the sequence showed at least 5-fold expansion in CFSE-low cells compared with unstimulated pre-transplant cells and had a frequency of at least 0.01%. To ensure at least 90% detection power, minimum frequency thresholds were set for each subject based on that subject's lowest-template unstimulated sample. Jensen-Shannon divergence between the top 1000 TCRbeta sequences post-transplant and pre-transplant was used to measure repertoire turnover. Changes in detection of donor-reactive sequences were tested with two-sided Fisher's exact tests. As stored in TCRdb, this immuneACCESS dataset retains in-frame rearrangements with V and J assigned. A fraction of the clones does not appear; measured against another copy, unresolved V genes explain less than half of the discrepancy, and the remainder lacks a known reason. That table is the source of V, J and clone size, and D and trimming were worked out from the DNA. The sample table contains 55,000 to 75,000 clones; only one count was recorded for approximately 92% of them. The leading ten clones occupy 0.75% to 1% of the sample.

Thawed unstimulated PBMCs were stained for CD3, CD4 and CD8 and FACS-sorted into CD3+CD4+ and CD3+CD8+ populations. Randomization to immunosuppression withdrawal applied to every one of the 8 studied subjects. The Qiagen DNeasy Blood and Tissue Kit was used for isolation of genomic DNA. Sample: CD4+ T cells from blood, taken roughly 26 months after liver transplant. This TCR derives from a human patient who received a liver transplant. In patients who had a transplant, some T cells may come from the graft donor. Recombination joined TRBV5-6 with TRBJ1-2; 9 bases in the junction line up with TRBD1. The CDR3 loop reads CASSALQGAPIYGYTF. The DNA sequence follows: TGTGCCAGCAGCGCCTTACAGGGGGCGCCGATCTATGGCTACACCTTC.